These 9 T cell receptor beta chains were all obtained from the same sample, sequenced in a study of blood T cells in healthy people across ages (dated by TCRdb to the mid-2010s). Library construction relied on 5' RACE. TCRdb records Illumina HiSeq 2500 as the sequencer. The second PCR ran for roughly 6 to 11 cycles and used a J-beta primer mix along with a sample-barcoded 5' primer. The public reads were reprocessed in TCRdb via fastp at Q25 and MiXCR, keeping in-frame beta chains. Duplicate CDR3 protein sequences are folded into a single record with the most common DNA and genes. The sample contains around 1.5 million distinct CDR3 sequences, around two fifths of them found a single time. Jointly, the top ten make up 7.9% of the sample. The sample consisted of blood. These receptors were collected from a woman aged 18-35 years in good health.

V gene TRBV20-1 combines with J gene TRBJ2-5; no clear D gene. CDR3 size: 10 residues. Germline CDR1 DFQATT, CDR2 SNEGSKA (reference sequence). Trimming pared 5 bases from V and 3 bases from J, leaving 4 bases between. CDR3 sequence: CSAEEETQYF. Here the CDR3 DNA reads TGCAGTGCTGAAGAAGAGACCCAGTACTTC.

The rearrangement joins TRBV4-3 to TRBJ2-5, with D perhaps matching TRBD2 (6 bases). Matching the DNA end better, TRBJ2-7 makes the J call doubtful. Germline V lookup: CDR1 LGHNA, CDR2 YSLEER. The CDR3 length is 12 residues. CDR3 loop: CASGDGGTEQYF. The CDR3 nucleotides read TGCGCCAGCGGGGACGGGGGAACCGAGCAGTACTTC.

As to this clonotype: An end of the junction differs from the germline gene, which may be a read error. The rearrangement uses TRBV29-1 and TRBJ1-1; no reliable D call. This CDR3 is built from 11 residues. Germline lookup yields CDR1 SQVTM and CDR2 ANQGSEA. The CDR3 nucleotides read TGCAGCGTTGGTAAGAACACTGGAGCTTTCTTT. This codes for CSVGKNTGAFF.

This clonotype has only a few counts. V gene TRBV7-2 combines with J gene TRBJ2-7; D ambiguous. The V end was cut by 1 base, the J end by 6 bases, with 10 bases between. Germline loops: CDR1 SGHTA, CDR2 FQGNSA. The CDR3 has 13 residues. CDR3 sequence: CASSLGSSPEQYF. DNA of the CDR3: TGTGCCAGCAGCTTAGGGTCATCCCCCGAGCAGTACTTC.

J is TRBJ1-6 and V is TRBV10-3; possible D gene TRBD1, 6 bases. Trimming removed 4 bases at V and 11 bases at J, with 18 bases between. Looked up from germline, CDR1 is ENHRY and CDR2 is SYGVKD. CDR3 size: 15 residues. CDR3 coding DNA: TGTGCCATCAGTGGGACAGAGGCAAGTAGTGCACCCCTCCACTTT. As protein: CAISGTEASSAPLHF.

The chain is built from TRBV4-2 and TRBJ2-3; the D gene is possibly TRBD1 (6 bases). V was clipped by 4 bases and J by 6 bases, with 14 bases between them. The germline gives CDR1 LGHNA, CDR2 YNFKEQ. This CDR3 spans 14 amino acids. In DNA, the CDR3 is TGTGCCAGCAGCCGCGCAGGGGCCGGGGATACGCAGTATTTT. This translates into CASSRAGAGDTQYF.

The chain uses TRBV12-3 or TRBV12-4 and TRBJ2-7; no definite D call. Trimming stripped 6 bases from V and 2 bases from J, with 11 bases between. The CDR3 is 13 residues long. The chain's CDR3 is CASSLRSPYEQYF. CDR3 in DNA: TGTGCCAGCAGCTTACGTAGCCCCTACGAGCAGTACTTC.

The CDR3 spells CATSDFGGGAGGELFF. The CDR3 coding sequence is TGTGCCACCAGTGATTTTGGCGGGGGGGCCGGCGGGGAGCTGTTTTTT. The rearrangement joins TRBV24-1 to TRBJ2-2; 9 positions agree with TRBD2. The V gene's germline CDR1 is KGHDR and CDR2 SFDVKD. V shed 1 base and J 7 bases; nucleotides not matched to a gene: 6. The CDR3 runs 16 residues.

With regard to this clonotype: A junction boundary mismatches the germline segment, possibly from a read error. The chain is built from TRBV6-5 and TRBJ2-3; the D gene could be TRBD1 or TRBD2 (5 bases each). Germline-derived CDR1 and CDR2 are MNHEY and SVGAGI. CDR3 size: 15 residues. The CDR3 sequence is CASSSLGADTDTRYF. CDR3 nucleotide sequence: TGTGCCAGCAGCTCCCTGGGAGCGGACACAGATACGCGGTATTTT.